This T cell receptor beta chain was sequenced in a study of T cell repertoires in cytomegalovirus infection. At the level of the study: Use of recently identified HLA-C-restricted and well-studied HLA-B-restricted CMV epitopes was part of the study. From public TCR beta signatures came an indication of both CMV infection and matching HLA type.

In this sample, this clonotype turned up many times. Antigen specificity is unknown. Study results and limitations: Ex vivo, HLA-C-restricted CMV-specific TCR beta clonotypes prevailed over the rest of the response. Using cumulative public TCR beta family frequency, the authors identified those who carried CMV together with the relevant HLA.

TCRdb itself ran the reads through MiXCR, one entry per CDR3 protein. The sample shows 900,000 to 950,000 distinct CDR3 sequences, roughly 30% of them seen only once. The receptor comes from a human donor in good health (CMV status not recorded). Some clones in this sample may be carry-over from other donors' samples. The sample in question was cultured CD8+ T cells from PBMCs, obtained from culture after CMV antigen stimulation.

CDR3 coding DNA: TGTGCCAGCAGCCCCATCGTTGGGGGCTACTACAATGAGCAGTTCTTC. This encodes CASSPIVGGYYNEQFF. The J gene is TRBJ2-1, the V gene TRBV7-2, with D maybe TRBD1 (6 bases). This CDR3 contains 16 residues. V was trimmed by 5 bases and J by 3 bases, leaving 17 bases between them. Germline loops: CDR1 SGHTA, CDR2 FQGNSA.